Sequencing of this TCR beta chain was carried out in a study of blood T cells in healthy people across ages. The use of a sample-barcoded 5' primer and a J-beta primer mix characterized a second PCR of about 6 to 11 cycles. TCRdb reanalysed the 5' RACE reads using MiXCR and keeps one entry per CDR3 protein. The sample carries about 1.1 million distinct CDR3 sequences, more than 30% recorded once. The CDR3 totals 16 residues. V was clipped by 4 bases and J by 5 bases; unmatched bases: 6. Germline CDR1 SNHLY, CDR2 FYNNEI. The chain recombines TRBV2 with TRBJ1-4, with TRBD1 matching over 11 bases. The material sequenced was blood. The receptor was derived from a man between 18 and 29 years old in good health. This CDR3 reads CASSGDGTGGNEKLFF. Here the CDR3 DNA reads TGTGCCAGCAGTGGAGATGGGACAGGGGGGAATGAAAAACTGTTTTTT.